These 30 T cell receptor beta chains came from one sample sequenced in a study of blood T cell repertoires in COVID-19. Assay: immunoSEQ multiplex PCR; the TCRdb copy retains only in-frame clones and omits some. The data contain about 160,000 clones, less than 85% of them seen just once; the ten biggest clones take up 15% to 20%. The sequenced sample consisted of PBMCs or T cells enriched from blood (not recorded which). The origin of the receptors is a man in his sixties who had recovered from COVID-19.

The chain uses TRBV11-3 and TRBJ2-3; 8 nucleotides match TRBD1. The CDR3 is 16 residues long. The V and J ends lost 1 base and 3 bases, in that order; junction bases with no gene match: 6. Germline V gene sequence: CDR1 SGHNT, CDR2 YENEEA. The DNA for the CDR3 is TGTGCCAGCAGCTTAGTAATCTGGACAGGGACAGATACGCAGTATTTT. Protein product: CASSLVIWTGTDTQYF.

This rearrangement joins TRBV19 to TRBJ1-6; 10 positions agree with TRBD1. Germline lookup yields CDR1 LNHDA and CDR2 SQIVND (reference sequence). J was trimmed by 8 bases and V by 3 bases; bases with no gene match: 10. The CDR3 loop spans 17 amino acids. CDR3 loop: CASSIGTGAFVDSPLHF. The DNA of the CDR3 is TGTGCCAGTAGTATTGGGACAGGGGCCTTCGTGGATTCACCCCTCCACTTT.

This sequence joins TRBV5-1 and TRBJ2-1; no clear D. There are 14 residues in the CDR3. Looked up from germline, CDR1 is SGHRS and CDR2 is YFSETQ. V lost 2 bases, J lost 4 bases, and 10 bases lay in between. CDR3 DNA: TGCGCCAGCAGCTTAGTTTTAACATACAATGAGCAGTTCTTC. Translating gives CASSLVLTYNEQFF.

V and J are TRBV7-9 and TRBJ1-1; 9 bases align to TRBD1. Germline CDR1 and CDR2: SEHNR and FQNEAQ (reference sequence). The length of the CDR3 is 15 residues. Unmatched junction bases numbered 5, after V lost 4 bases and J lost 2 bases. For the CDR3, the DNA is TGTGCCAGCAGCTCAGAGGACAGGGGTAACACTGAAGCTTTCTTT. Protein: CASSSEDRGNTEAFF.

The chain carries TRBV29-1 and TRBJ1-5; a possible D gene is TRBD1 (6 bases). Germline V gene data show CDR1 as SQVTM and CDR2 as ANQGSEA. With 3 bases removed from V and 0 bases from J, the gap between germline ends came to 12 bases. The CDR3 is 15 amino acids. The CDR3 loop reads CSVDTGGRSNQPQHF. Written as DNA, the CDR3 is TGCAGCGTTGATACGGGGGGCCGTAGCAATCAGCCCCAGCATTTT.

The chain employs TRBV25-1 and TRBJ1-5, with no clear D. The CDR3 sequence is 14 residues long. The germline V gene has CDR1 MGHDK and CDR2 SYGVNS. Trimming removed 1 base from V and 3 bases from J, with 7 bases in between. CDR3 coding DNA: TGTGCCAGCAGTGAATTAGTAGTCAATCAGCCCCAGCATTTT. It yields the protein CASSELVVNQPQHF.

The rearrangement links TRBV6-5 to TRBJ1-6; D is undetermined. Germline V CDR1 and CDR2: MNHEY, SVGAGI. V lost 8 bases, J lost 8 bases, and 10 bases lay in between. This CDR3 spans 12 amino acids. The CDR3 DNA follows: TGTGCCAGCGGTCAAAACTATTCACCCCTCCACTTT. It yields the protein CASGQNYSPLHF.

This chain connects TRBV6-5 to TRBJ1-6; D is ambiguous. Germline assignment: CDR1 MNHEY and CDR2 SVGAGI. This CDR3 contains 13 residues. The germline V and J ends were trimmed by 2 bases and 7 bases, with 6 bases remaining between them. CDR3 sequence (DNA): TGTGCCAGCAGTTACACGGGGAATTCACCCCTCCACTTT. As protein: CASSYTGNSPLHF.

This clone was seen a few times. The sample has other DNA sequences that encode this CDR3 too. The chain employs TRBV7-2 and TRBJ1-2; a weak D match, TRBD1 (6 bases). The CDR3 length is 14 residues. Germline CDR1 is SGHTA and CDR2 is FQGNSA. Between the trimmed V and J ends, which lost 1 base and 5 bases, there was a span of 11 bases. The CDR3 here is CASSLGQGNYGYTF. The CDR3, as DNA: TGTGCCAGCAGCTTAGGGCAGGGGAATTATGGCTACACCTTC.

V gene TRBV10-3 combines with J gene TRBJ1-5; 7 nucleotides line up with TRBD1. V was pared by 3 bases and J by 1 base, with 6 bases of the junction left unmatched. This CDR3 has 16 residues. Germline V gives CDR1 ENHRY, CDR2 SYGVKD. CDR3 loop: CAISDPDRASNQPQHF. CDR3 DNA: TGTGCCATCAGTGATCCAGACAGGGCAAGCAATCAGCCCCAGCATTTT.

V is TRBV27 and J is TRBJ1-2; 10 bases fit TRBD1. The CDR3 has 17 amino acids. Germline V gene lookup returns CDR1 MNHEY and CDR2 SMNVEV (reference sequence). Losses at the gene ends were 6 bases for V and 4 bases for J; bases not matched to a gene: 14. The DNA of the CDR3 is TGTGCCAGCAGACTTAGCGGGACAGGGGCCAATTTCTATGGCTACACCTTC. As protein: CASRLSGTGANFYGYTF.

CDR3 sequence reads: CATSYWSSGANVLTF. As DNA, the CDR3 is TGTGCCACCAGCTATTGGAGCTCTGGGGCCAACGTCCTGACTTTC. The gene calls are TRBV15 and TRBJ2-6; D remains unclear. Germline-derived CDR1 and CDR2 are LNHNV and YYDKDF (reference sequence). CDR3 length: 15 amino acids. V was clipped by 5 bases and J by 0 bases, with 8 bases between them.

The V and J genes are TRBV5-4 and TRBJ2-7; weak D call: TRBD1 (5 bases). Germline lookup yields CDR1 SGHNT and CDR2 YYREEE (reference sequence). The CDR3 has 14 amino acids. The V end lost 0 bases, the J end lost 4 bases, and 11 bases lay between the germline ends. CDR3 in amino acids: CASSLERGRYEQYF. In nucleotides, the CDR3 is TGTGCCAGCAGCTTGGAAAGGGGTCGGTACGAGCAGTACTTC.

V is TRBV7-2 and J is TRBJ2-7; 7 positions agree with TRBD2. CDR1 and CDR2 (germline): SGHTA, FQGNSA. The CDR3 covers 15 residues. V shed 5 bases and J 4 bases; nucleotides not matched to a gene: 11. The CDR3 coding sequence is TGTGCCAGCAGCCCAGCGGGACTTAGGGAGTACGAGCAGTACTTC. This translates into CASSPAGLREYEQYF.

This clone was observed a handful of times. This chain joins TRBV13 and TRBJ2-1, with 9 bases aligning to TRBD2. V dropped 3 bases and J dropped 3; count of bases not matched to a gene: 3. CDR3 length: 15 residues. In germline, CDR1 is PRHDT, CDR2 FYEKMQ (reference sequence). The CDR3 DNA reads TGTGCCAGCAGCTTCGCTAGCGGGAACTACAATGAGCAGTTCTTC. Amino acids: CASSFASGNYNEQFF.

The genes are TRBV5-4 and TRBJ1-2; TRBD1 might be the D (6 bases). Germline CDR1 and CDR2: SGHNT and YYREEE (reference sequence). V was trimmed by 0 bases and J by 5 bases, leaving 11 bases between them. This CDR3 spans 14 amino acids. In nucleotides, the CDR3 is TGTGCCAGCAGCTTGGACAGGGATTCATATGGCTACACCTTC. It encodes CASSLDRDSYGYTF.

The J gene is TRBJ2-3, the V gene TRBV28; the match to TRBD2 covers 14 bases. Germline CDR1 is MDHEN and CDR2 is SYDVKM. V dropped 4 bases and J dropped 3; count of bases not matched to a gene: 15. There are 20 residues in the CDR3. CDR3 loop: CASSSGTSGGSILLTDTQYF. The CDR3 coding sequence is TGTGCCAGCAGTTCCGGGACTAGCGGGGGTTCGATACTACTAACAGATACGCAGTATTTT.

This clone is a singleton in its sample. V and J are TRBV29-1 and TRBJ2-3; D is undetermined. This CDR3 is 12 amino acids long. CDR1 is SQVTM and CDR2 is ANQGSEA in the germline V gene. V was shortened by 7 bases and J by 0 bases, with 8 bases between the two germline ends. The CDR3 sequence is CSATSSTDTQYF. The CDR3 DNA follows: TGCAGCGCAACTTCTAGCACAGATACGCAGTATTTT.

This clone was counted between two and nine times. The chain recombines TRBV5-8 with TRBJ1-5; TRBD1 might be the D (5 bases). Germline V gene data show CDR1 as SGHTS and CDR2 as YDEGEE. Trimming removed 2 bases at V and 3 bases at J, with 12 bases between. This CDR3 is 15 amino acids long. Here the CDR3 DNA reads TGTGCCAGCAGCTTAGGGGAAAATGACAATCAGCCCCAGCATTTT. Protein: CASSLGENDNQPQHF.

This rearrangement joins TRBV7-3 to TRBJ2-3; D is perhaps TRBD2 (5 bases). V lost 6 bases to trimming and J lost 6 bases, with 16 bases between them. The CDR3 totals 14 residues. CDR1 is SGHTA and CDR2 is FQGTGA in the germline V gene. The CDR3 spells CASSTGFAADTQYF. CDR3 nucleotide sequence: TGTGCCAGCAGTACGGGATTCGCTGCGGATACGCAGTATTTT.

The sample holds a few counts of this clone. This chain joins TRBV9 and TRBJ2-2, with 11 bases lining up with TRBD1. V dropped 3 bases and J dropped 0; count of bases not matched to a gene: 13. Germline V gene lookup returns CDR1 SGDLS and CDR2 YYNGEE. There are 20 residues in the CDR3. The CDR3 region is CASSAKPGTGGPTNTGELFF. For the CDR3, the DNA is TGTGCCAGCAGCGCCAAACCCGGGACAGGGGGACCAACGAACACCGGGGAGCTGTTTTTT. The variable domain in full, with the rest retrieved from reference TRBV9 and TRBJ2-2, is DSGVTQTPKHLITATGQRVTLRCSPRSGDLSVYWYQQSLDQGLQFLIQYYNGEERAKGNILERFSAQQFPDLHSELNLSSLELGDSALYFCASSAKPGTGGPTNTGELFFGEGSRLTVL.

The chain couples TRBV18 to TRBJ2-5, with a possible D match to TRBD1 (6 bases). Germline-derived CDR1 and CDR2 are KGHSH and LQKENI. With 1 base removed from V and 2 bases from J, the gap between germline ends came to 8 bases. The CDR3 length is 14 residues. The DNA for the CDR3 is TGTGCCAGCTCACCACTAGGACAGCAAGAGACCCAGTACTTC. Translation gives CASSPLGQQETQYF.

The chain has TRBV4-1 and TRBJ2-7; 9 bases line up with TRBD1. CDR3 size: 15 residues. Trimming at V came to 4 bases and at J to 0 bases, leaving 4 bases not matched to a gene. Germline V CDR1 and CDR2: MGHRA, YSYEKL. The CDR3 nucleotides are TGCGCCAGCAGCCTAAGGGACAGGGTCTCCTACGAGCAGTACTTC. Amino acids: CASSLRDRVSYEQYF.

This sequence joins TRBV19 and TRBJ1-4, with 8 bases identical to TRBD1. V lost 9 bases, J lost 5 bases, and 5 bases stayed unmatched. The length of the CDR3 is 13 residues. Germline values: CDR1 LNHDA, CDR2 SQIVND (reference sequence). DNA of the CDR3: TGTGCCAGCAAGCAGGGGGCGAATGAAAAACTGTTTTTT. Its translation: CASKQGANEKLFF.

The chain combines TRBV19 with TRBJ2-5; TRBD2 might be the D (5 bases). The CDR3 contains 15 residues. Germline V gene sequence: CDR1 LNHDA, CDR2 SQIVND (reference sequence). V lost 1 base, J lost 0 bases, and 9 bases lay in between. The CDR3 loop reads CASSIASGYQETQYF. CDR3 nucleotides: TGTGCCAGTAGTATAGCGTCGGGGTACCAAGAGACCCAGTACTTC.

V gene TRBV3-1 (or the pseudogene TRBV3-2) combines with J gene TRBJ2-7; D possibly corresponds to TRBD1 (5 bases). This CDR3 comprises 14 residues. Trimming took off 3 bases at V and 6 bases at J, with 15 bases between the two ends. Germline assignment: CDR1 LGHDT and CDR2 YNNKEL (reference sequence). CDR3 residues: CASSHGSGSGEQYF. The CDR3 region has the DNA TGTGCCAGCAGCCACGGTTCAGGGTCTGGCGAGCAGTACTTC.

The chain is built from TRBV5-4 and TRBJ2-7; 8 bases map to TRBD2. V trimming: 6 bases; J trimming: 9 bases; junction bases outside the gene matches: 8. The CDR3 extends over 12 amino acids. Germline CDR1 reads SGHNT; CDR2 reads YYREEE (reference sequence). CDR3 bases: TGTGCCAGCACCTCCGGGGGGGAGAGGCAGTACTTC. It encodes CASTSGGERQYF.

This chain connects TRBV19 to TRBJ1-4; D remains ambiguous. Between the trimmed V and J ends, which lost 7 bases and 4 bases, there was a span of 13 bases. This CDR3 contains 14 residues. Germline-derived CDR1 and CDR2 are LNHDA and SQIVND (reference sequence). DNA for the CDR3: TGTGCCAGTACCTCGTTGACTCATAATGAAAAACTGTTTTTT. This encodes CASTSLTHNEKLFF. The full variable domain, its missing parts supplied by reference TRBV19 and TRBJ1-4, is DGGITQSPKYLFRKEGQNVTLSCEQNLNHDAMYWYRQDPGQGLRLIYYSQIVNDFQKGDIAEGYSVSREKKESFPLTVTSAQKNPTAFYLCASTSLTHNEKLFFGSGTQLSVL.

The CDR3 nucleotides read TGTGCCAGCTCCCGGACAGGCGAAAACACCGGGGAGCTGTTTTTT. Protein: CASSRTGENTGELFF. The chain links TRBV18 to TRBJ2-2; TRBD1 matches 7 bases. V dropped 6 bases and J dropped 2; count of bases not matched to a gene: 6. Germline loops: CDR1 KGHSH, CDR2 LQKENI. The length of the CDR3 is 15 residues.

V usage is TRBV11-2 and J usage is TRBJ1-1, with TRBD1 identical over 7 bases. Unmatched junction bases numbered 6, after V lost 3 bases and J lost 2 bases. CDR3 length: 15 residues. Germline V gene lookup returns CDR1 SGHAT and CDR2 FQNNGV. The CDR3 reads CASSFRGTANTEAFF. CDR3 in DNA: TGTGCCAGCAGCTTTCGGGGGACAGCAAACACTGAAGCTTTCTTT.